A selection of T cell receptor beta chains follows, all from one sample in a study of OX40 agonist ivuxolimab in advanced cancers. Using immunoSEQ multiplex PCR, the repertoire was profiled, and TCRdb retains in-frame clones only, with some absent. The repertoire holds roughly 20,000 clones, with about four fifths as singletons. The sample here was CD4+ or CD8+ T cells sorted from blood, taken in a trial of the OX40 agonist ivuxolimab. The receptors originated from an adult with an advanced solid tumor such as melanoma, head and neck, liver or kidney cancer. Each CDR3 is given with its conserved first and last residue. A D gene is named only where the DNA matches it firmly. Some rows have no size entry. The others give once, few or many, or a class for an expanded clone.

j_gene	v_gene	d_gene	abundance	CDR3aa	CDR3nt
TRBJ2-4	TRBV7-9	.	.	CASSSPSANPKNIQYF	TGTGCCAGCAGCTCCCCCAGCGCAAACCCCAAAAACATTCAGTACTTC
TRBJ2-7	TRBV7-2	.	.	CASSLGFGNQVIGEQYF	TGTGCCAGCAGCTTAGGGTTTGGTAATCAGGTCATCGGCGAGCAGTACTTC
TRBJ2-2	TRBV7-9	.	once	CASSSGTAITGELFF	TGTGCCAGCAGCTCAGGAACAGCAATCACCGGGGAGCTGTTTTTT
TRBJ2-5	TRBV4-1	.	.	CASSQDWSGTQYF	TGCGCCAGCAGCCAAGATTGGAGTGGGACCCAGTACTTC
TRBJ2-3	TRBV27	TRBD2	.	CASSWEGSPDTQYF	TGTGCCAGCAGTTGGGAGGGATCGCCAGATACGCAGTATTTT
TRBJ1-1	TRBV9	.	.	CASSVMEGRTTEAFF	TGTGCCAGCAGCGTAATGGAGGGCAGGACCACTGAAGCTTTCTTT
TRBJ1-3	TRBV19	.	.	CASSTSGNTIYF	TGTGCCAGTAGTACTAGTGGAAACACCATATATTTT
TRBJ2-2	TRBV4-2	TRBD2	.	CASSPLLGLAGGGTGELFF	TGTGCCAGCAGCCCCCTCCTGGGACTAGCGGGAGGGGGCACCGGGGAGCTGTTTTTT
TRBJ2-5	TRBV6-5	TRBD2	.	CATSGTQTQYF	TGTGCTACTAGCGGCACACAGACCCAGTACTTC
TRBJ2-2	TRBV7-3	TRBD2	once	CASRQTSGSTGELFF	TGTGCCAGCAGGCAGACTAGCGGGAGTACCGGGGAGCTGTTTTTT
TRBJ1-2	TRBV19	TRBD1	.	CASSPPGTGGNGYTF	TGTGCCAGTAGCCCCCCTGGGACAGGGGGCAATGGCTACACCTTC
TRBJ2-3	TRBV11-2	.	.	CASSPIGGTDTQYF	TGTGCCAGCAGCCCGATAGGGGGCACAGATACGCAGTATTTT
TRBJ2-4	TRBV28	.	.	CASSPPSLQAYIQYF	TGTGCCAGCAGCCCTCCCTCCCTGCAGGCATACATTCAGTACTTC
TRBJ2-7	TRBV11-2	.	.	CASSYSEWMEQYF	TGTGCCAGCAGCTATTCGGAATGGATGGAGCAGTACTTC
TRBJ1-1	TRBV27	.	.	CASSPTALNTEAFF	TGTGCCAGCAGCCCGACAGCTCTGAACACTGAAGCTTTCTTT
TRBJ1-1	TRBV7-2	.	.	CASSFQGSLNTEAFF	TGTGCCAGCAGCTTCCAGGGGTCTTTGAACACTGAAGCTTTCTTT
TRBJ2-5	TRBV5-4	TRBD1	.	CASSPGTGQETQYF	TGTGCCAGCAGCCCCGGGACAGGACAAGAGACCCAGTACTTC
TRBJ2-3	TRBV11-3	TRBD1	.	CASSKGARGSTDTQYF	TGTGCCAGCAGTAAGGGAGCCAGGGGGAGTACAGATACGCAGTATTTT
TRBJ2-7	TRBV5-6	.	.	CASSIPEAAYEQYF	TGTGCCAGCAGCATTCCCGAAGCGGCCTACGAGCAGTACTTC
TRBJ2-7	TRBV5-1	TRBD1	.	CASRGDSSYEQYF	TGCGCCAGCAGAGGGGACAGCTCCTACGAGCAGTACTTC
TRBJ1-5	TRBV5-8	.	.	CASSLTAGAQHF	TGTGCCAGCAGCCTAACCGCTGGGGCCCAGCATTTT
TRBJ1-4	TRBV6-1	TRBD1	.	CASSESGTGGEKLFF	TGTGCCAGCAGTGAATCCGGGACAGGGGGTGAAAAACTGTTTTTT
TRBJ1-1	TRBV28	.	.	CASSLQWNTEAFF	TGTGCCAGCAGTTTACAGTGGAACACTGAAGCTTTCTTT
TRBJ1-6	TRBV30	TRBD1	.	CAWARQGNSPLHF	TGTGCCTGGGCTCGACAGGGTAATTCACCCCTCCACTTT
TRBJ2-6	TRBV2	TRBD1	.	CASTGQGSSGANVLTF	TGTGCCAGCACTGGACAGGGGTCGTCTGGGGCCAACGTCCTGACTTTC
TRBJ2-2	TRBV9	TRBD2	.	CASSVASGPTGELFF	TGTGCCAGCAGCGTAGCTAGCGGGCCCACCGGGGAGCTGTTTTTT
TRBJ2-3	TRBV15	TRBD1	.	CATSSLQGAGTQYF	TGTGCCACCAGCAGCCTACAGGGGGCTGGCACGCAGTATTTT
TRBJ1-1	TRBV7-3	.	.	CASSSGGNTEAFF	TGTGCCAGCAGCTCGGGAGGTAACACTGAAGCTTTCTTT
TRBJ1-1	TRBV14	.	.	CASSHAGANTEAFF	TGTGCCAGCAGCCACGCAGGCGCGAACACTGAAGCTTTCTTT
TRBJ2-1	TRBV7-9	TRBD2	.	CASSPLTSSEQFF	TGTGCCAGCAGCCCGCTGACTAGCAGTGAGCAGTTCTTC
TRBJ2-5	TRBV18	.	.	CASSPSPFETQYF	TGTGCCAGCTCACCCTCGCCGTTCGAGACCCAGTACTTC
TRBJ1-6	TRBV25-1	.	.	CAATPGPTSPLHF	TGTGCCGCCACGCCAGGGCCAACTTCACCCCTCCACTTT
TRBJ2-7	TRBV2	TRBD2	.	CASSDPGLEAEQYF	TGTGCCAGCAGCGATCCGGGACTAGAGGCCGAGCAGTACTTC
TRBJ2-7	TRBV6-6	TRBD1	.	CASSYTLDRGEEQYF	TGTGCCAGCAGTTACACCTTGGACAGGGGGGAGGAGCAGTACTTC
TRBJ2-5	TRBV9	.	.	CASSVAAAVQETQYF	TGTGCCAGCAGCGTAGCTGCAGCAGTTCAAGAGACCCAGTACTTC
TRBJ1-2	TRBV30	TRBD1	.	CACDRDRYGYTF	TGTGCCTGCGACAGGGACCGCTATGGCTACACCTTC
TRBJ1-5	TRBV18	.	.	CASSPTQGKGNQPQHF	TGTGCCAGCTCACCAACGCAGGGTAAGGGCAATCAGCCCCAGCATTTT
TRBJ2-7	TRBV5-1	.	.	CASSRDGAYEQYF	TGCGCCAGCAGCCGTGACGGAGCCTACGAGCAGTACTTC
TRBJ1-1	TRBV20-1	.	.	CSASAGPEAFF	TGCAGTGCTAGTGCAGGACCTGAAGCTTTCTTT
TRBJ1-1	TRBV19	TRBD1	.	CASSTRAPGTASNTEAFF	TGTGCCAGTAGTACCCGTGCACCCGGGACAGCTTCGAACACTGAAGCTTTCTTT
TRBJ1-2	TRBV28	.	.	CASSLFTGPVRAGYTF	TGTGCCAGCAGTCTTTTTACGGGTCCCGTTCGGGCTGGCTACACCTTC
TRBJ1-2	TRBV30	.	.	CACDNYGYTF	TGTGCCTGCGACAACTATGGCTACACCTTC
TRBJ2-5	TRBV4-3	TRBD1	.	CASSQGSDRVGETQYF	TGCGCCAGCAGCCAAGGCTCGGACAGGGTAGGGGAGACCCAGTACTTC
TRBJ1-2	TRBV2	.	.	CASSDFDGYTF	TGTGCCAGCAGTGACTTTGATGGCTACACCTTC
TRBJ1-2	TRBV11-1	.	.	CASSPGPNYGYTF	TGTGCCAGCAGCCCCGGTCCTAACTATGGCTACACCTTC
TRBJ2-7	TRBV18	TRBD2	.	CASSPPGAGVYEQYF	TGTGCCAGCTCACCACCCGGAGCGGGAGTCTACGAGCAGTACTTC
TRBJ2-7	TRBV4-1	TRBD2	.	CASSSAAGIAYEQYF	TGCGCCAGCAGCTCAGCAGCGGGGATAGCCTACGAGCAGTACTTC
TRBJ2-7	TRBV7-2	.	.	CASSLGPAGTYEQYF	TGTGCCAGCAGCTTGGGGCCGGCAGGCACCTACGAGCAGTACTTC
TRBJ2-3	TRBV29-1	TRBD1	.	CSVNVAQGATDTQYF	TGCAGCGTTAACGTTGCTCAGGGGGCCACAGATACGCAGTATTTT
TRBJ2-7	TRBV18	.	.	CASSPRGSEQYF	TGTGCCAGCTCACCCCGGGGAAGCGAGCAGTACTTC
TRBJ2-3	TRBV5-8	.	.	CASSEIRTSLLSDTQYF	TGTGCCAGCAGCGAGATCCGCACTTCTCTTCTTTCAGATACGCAGTATTTT
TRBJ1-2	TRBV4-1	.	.	CASSQELYGYTF	TGCGCCAGCAGCCAGGAACTCTATGGCTACACCTTC
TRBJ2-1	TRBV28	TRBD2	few	CASSLSGRASYNEQFF	TGTGCCAGCAGTTTAAGCGGGAGGGCCTCCTACAATGAGCAGTTCTTC
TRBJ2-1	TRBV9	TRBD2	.	CASSAGLAGGPEQFF	TGTGCCAGCAGCGCAGGGCTAGCGGGAGGGCCTGAGCAGTTCTTC
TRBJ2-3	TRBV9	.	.	CASSEGEGSTDTQYF	TGTGCCAGCAGCGAAGGGGAAGGTTCCACAGATACGCAGTATTTT